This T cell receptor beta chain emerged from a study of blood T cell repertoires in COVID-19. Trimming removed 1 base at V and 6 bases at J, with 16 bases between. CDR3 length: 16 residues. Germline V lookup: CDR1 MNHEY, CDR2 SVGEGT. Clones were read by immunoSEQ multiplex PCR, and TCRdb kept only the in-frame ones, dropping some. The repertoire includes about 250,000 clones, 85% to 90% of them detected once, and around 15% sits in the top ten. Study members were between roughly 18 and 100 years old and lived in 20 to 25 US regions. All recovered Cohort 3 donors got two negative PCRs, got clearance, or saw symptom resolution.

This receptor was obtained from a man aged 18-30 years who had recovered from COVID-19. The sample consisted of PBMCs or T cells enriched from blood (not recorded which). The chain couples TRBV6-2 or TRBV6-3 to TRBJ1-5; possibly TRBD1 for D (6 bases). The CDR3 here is CASSYWGTSGTQPQHF. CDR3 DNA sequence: TGTGCCAGCAGTTACTGGGGGACATCGGGGACTCAGCCCCAGCATTTT.